These 32 T cell receptor beta chains were sequenced from one sample in a study of T-cell memory formation after mild COVID-19. TCRdb reanalysed the 5' RACE reads using MiXCR and keeps one entry per CDR3 protein. Among hundreds of thousands of distinct CDR3 sequences listed, over 20% were seen once. The sequenced sample was PBMCs or a T cell subset sorted from them (not recorded which). All receptors come from an adult woman who had mild COVID-19 (a few samples of this study predate the infection). Cell type and time point are not known.

The V gene is TRBV2, the J gene TRBJ2-2; D is perhaps TRBD2 (5 bases). The V end was cut by 6 bases, the J end by 4 bases, with 6 bases between. Germline CDR1 and CDR2: SNHLY and FYNNEI. The CDR3 spans 12 residues. The CDR3 nucleotides are TGTGCCAGCAGGGAGGCCACCGGGGAGCTGTTTTTT. Translation gives CASREATGELFF.

This sequence joins TRBV5-5 and TRBJ2-7, with TRBD1 identical over 9 bases. V lost 3 bases, J lost 5 bases, and 6 bases stayed unmatched. The CDR3 covers 14 residues. From germline, CDR1 is SGHKS and CDR2 YYEKEE (reference sequence). This CDR3 is CASSSGQGGDEQYF. The CDR3 DNA sequence: TGTGCCAGCAGCTCGGGACAGGGCGGGGACGAGCAGTACTTC.

The sample holds a few counts of this clonotype. The chain recombines TRBV11-2 with TRBJ2-7, with 10 bases matching TRBD2. Germline-derived CDR1 and CDR2 are SGHAT and FQNNGV. Unmatched junction bases numbered 7, after V lost 1 base and J lost 7 bases. The CDR3 spans 15 residues. The CDR3 DNA reads TGTGCCAGCAGCTTAGCGTGGCTAGCGGGAGATGAGCAGTACTTC. Translating gives CASSLAWLAGDEQYF. Full variable domain (missing parts from reference TRBV11-2 and TRBJ2-7): EAGVAQSPRYKIIEKRQSVAFWCNPISGHATLYWYQQILGQGPKLLIQFQNNGVVDDSQLPKDRFSAERLKGVDSTLKIQPAKLEDSAVYLCASSLAWLAGDEQYFGPGTRLTVT.

This sequence joins TRBV30 and TRBJ2-3; D not resolved. The CDR3 is made up of 10 amino acids. Trimming shortened V by 5 bases and J by 6 bases, and 6 bases separated the two germline ends. Germline CDR1 and CDR2: GTSNPN and SVGIG (reference sequence). CDR3 nucleotides: TGTGCCTGGGGGCGGGATACGCAGTATTTT. Its translation: CAWGRDTQYF.

The rearrangement links TRBV28 to TRBJ1-2; no definite D call. The CDR3 runs to 13 residues. Trimming pared 5 bases from V and 8 bases from J, leaving 15 bases between. Germline-derived CDR1 and CDR2 are MDHEN and SYDVKM. The CDR3 protein is CASSLTAVRGYTF. The CDR3 nucleotides read TGTGCCAGCAGTCTAACAGCGGTTCGGGGCTACACCTTC.

This clonotype was seen only a few times. The V gene is TRBV7-3, the J gene TRBJ2-1; D possibly corresponds to TRBD2 (5 bases). This CDR3 has 16 amino acids. Germline CDR1 and CDR2: SGHTA and FQGTGA. V gave up 0 bases and J gave up 0 bases, with 9 bases separating them. CDR3 sequence (DNA): TGTGCCAGCAGCTTAACGTACACTAGCTCCTACAATGAGCAGTTCTTC. This codes for CASSLTYTSSYNEQFF.

The gene calls are TRBV24-1 and TRBJ1-2, with 7 bases lining up with TRBD1. Germline values: CDR1 KGHDR, CDR2 SFDVKD. V gave up 4 bases and J gave up 0 bases; unmatched junction bases: 7. CDR3 length: 16 amino acids. This chain's CDR3 is CATSEPSGTANYGYTF. In DNA form, the CDR3 reads TGTGCCACCAGTGAACCCTCCGGGACAGCTAACTATGGCTACACCTTC.

This clonotype was picked up one time. One end of the junction is discordant with germline, which a read error may explain. This rearrangement joins TRBV6-2 or TRBV6-3 to TRBJ2-4, with D perhaps matching TRBD2 (6 bases). This CDR3 is 12 amino acids long. Germline lookup yields CDR1 MNHEY and CDR2 SVGEGT. The CDR3 nucleotides read TGTGCCAGCAGTCTTGTGGCGGGGAAGCTAGACTTC. It is translated as CASSLVAGKLDF.

The genes are TRBV6-4 and TRBJ2-1, with 9 bases that match TRBD2. The CDR3 loop spans 16 amino acids. The germline V gene encodes CDR1 MRHNA and CDR2 SNTAGT. Germline trimming cut 8 bases from V and 3 bases from J; bases unmatched to any gene: 11. DNA of the CDR3: TGTGCCAGCGCGAATCATAGCGGGAGCAACTACAATGAGCAGTTCTTC. Translation gives CASANHSGSNYNEQFF.

The chain recombines TRBV18 with TRBJ2-3; a weak D match, TRBD2 (5 bases). Germline V gives CDR1 KGHSH, CDR2 LQKENI. Trimming took off 1 base at V and 5 bases at J, with 10 bases between the two ends. The CDR3 contains 14 residues. CDR3 sequence reads: CASSPLAGKDTQYF. For the CDR3, the DNA is TGTGCCAGCTCACCACTGGCCGGGAAAGATACGCAGTATTTT.

This chain connects TRBV27 to TRBJ2-5; 7 nucleotides agree with TRBD2. After removal of 3 bases from V and 1 base from J, the junction contained 5 bases not matched to a gene. The CDR3 loop spans 15 amino acids. CDR1 and CDR2 (germline): MNHEY, SMNVEV (reference sequence). In DNA, the CDR3 is TGTGCCAGCAGTTTCGGGGGGACTATCCAAGAGACCCAGTACTTC. It specifies CASSFGGTIQETQYF.

The chain links TRBV5-1 to TRBJ1-4; D is uncertain. CDR3 length: 15 amino acids. The V gene's germline CDR1 is SGHRS and CDR2 YFSETQ. V lost 4 bases to trimming and J lost 3 bases, with 13 bases between them. CDR3 DNA sequence: TGCGCCAGCAGCACTTCGGGCGCGGCTAATGAAAAACTGTTTTTT. It encodes CASSTSGAANEKLFF.

This clonotype occurred many times. This chain uses TRBV27 with TRBJ2-7; D gene ambiguous. Germline CDR1 and CDR2: MNHEY and SMNVEV (reference sequence). The CDR3 spans 13 residues. V was pared by 6 bases and J by 2 bases, with 11 bases between. CDR3 loop: CASSLRVTYEQYF. CDR3 DNA sequence: TGTGCCAGCAGCCTTAGAGTAACCTACGAGCAGTACTTC.

The V gene is TRBV29-1, the J gene TRBJ2-2; tentative D call: TRBD1 (8 bases). Germline V lookup: CDR1 SQVTM, CDR2 ANQGSEA. This CDR3 spans 13 amino acids. The ends were cut back, 6 bases at V and 6 bases at J, with 14 bases in the middle. The chain's CDR3 is CSVGQGGPGELFF. CDR3 nucleotide sequence: TGCAGCGTCGGACAGGGAGGGCCCGGGGAGCTGTTTTTT.

This clonotype was picked up a small number of times. The chain couples TRBV11-2 to TRBJ2-5, with D perhaps assigned TRBD1 or TRBD2 (5 bases each). The V and J ends lost 3 bases and 2 bases respectively, with 10 bases between them. Looked up from germline, CDR1 is SGHAT and CDR2 is FQNNGV. The CDR3 length is 14 residues. Written as DNA, the CDR3 is TGTGCCAGCAGCTTCGAGGGGTTACAAGAGACCCAGTACTTC. Amino acids: CASSFEGLQETQYF.

The rearrangement links TRBV6-2 or TRBV6-3 to TRBJ2-5; the D gene is possibly TRBD2 (6 bases). Trimming removed 5 bases at V and 2 bases at J, with 15 bases between. The CDR3 is made up of 15 amino acids. Germline CDR1 and CDR2: MNHEY and SVGEGT. CDR3 nucleotides: TGTGCCAGCAGTCAGACCGGGACTCGGCAAGAGACCCAGTACTTC. This translates into CASSQTGTRQETQYF.

This clonotype was picked up a small number of times. V is TRBV11-2 and J is TRBJ2-1, with 7 bases lining up with TRBD1. The junction had 11 bases not matched to a gene; V was cut back by 5 bases and J by 10 bases. The CDR3 has 14 residues. Germline CDR1 and CDR2: SGHAT and FQNNGV. As DNA, the CDR3 is TGTGCCAGCAGCCATAACAGGGGACGCCTGGAGCAGTTCTTC. Translated, it gives CASSHNRGRLEQFF.

This clonotype was counted only a few times. The chain uses TRBV12-3 or TRBV12-4 and TRBJ2-1; D is uncertain. The length of the CDR3 is 15 residues. With 6 bases removed from V and 5 bases from J, the gap between germline ends came to 17 bases. The CDR3 protein is CASSYESLGNNEQFF. The CDR3 coding sequence is TGTGCCAGCAGCTATGAATCGTTGGGCAACAATGAGCAGTTCTTC.

The chain joins TRBV7-9 to TRBJ2-4; 7 bases fit TRBD1. Germline V gives CDR1 SEHNR, CDR2 FQNEAQ (reference sequence). The CDR3 totals 13 residues. J gave up 9 bases and V 4 bases, and 6 bases lay outside the gene matches. CDR3 region: CASSSLPGGIQYF. The CDR3 DNA is TGTGCCAGCAGCTCCCTCCCAGGGGGCATTCAGTACTTC.

This clonotype occurred a few times. The CDR3 DNA reads as TGTGCCAGCTCACCACCGACGGGAAAGATGTCAGATACGCAGTATTTT. Amino acid sequence: CASSPPTGKMSDTQYF. The chain uses TRBV18 and TRBJ2-3, with a tentative D call TRBD2 (5 bases). This CDR3 region has 16 residues. V was clipped by 0 bases and J by 4 bases, with 14 bases between them. The germline V gene encodes CDR1 KGHSH and CDR2 LQKENI.

The V gene is TRBV7-3, the J gene TRBJ2-3; D call uncertain. The CDR3 length is 14 residues. V was pared by 2 bases and J by 9 bases, with 15 bases between. CDR1 and CDR2 (germline): SGHTA, FQGTGA. The CDR3 sequence: CASSLETGIRTQYF. The DNA of the CDR3 is TGTGCCAGCAGCTTAGAGACGGGTATAAGAACGCAGTATTTT.

This clonotype has a handful of counts. The J gene is TRBJ1-5, the V gene TRBV12-3 or TRBV12-4; 7 nucleotides align to TRBD1. Trimming at V came to 2 bases and at J to 5 bases, leaving 6 bases not matched to a gene. This CDR3 contains 15 residues. CDR3 sequence reads: CASSLIGQEDQPQHF. DNA for the CDR3: TGTGCCAGCAGTTTAATAGGACAGGAGGATCAGCCCCAGCATTTT.

This clonotype was counted between two and nine times. This rearrangement joins TRBV7-9 to TRBJ2-7, with D tentatively TRBD2 (6 bases). Trimming removed 9 bases from V and 3 bases from J, with 12 bases in between. The germline V gene encodes CDR1 SEHNR and CDR2 FQNEAQ (reference sequence). CDR3 length equals 12 residues. CDR3 DNA sequence: TGTGCCAGTTCCAGGGAGGACTACGAGCAGTACTTC. It yields the protein CASSREDYEQYF.

The chain couples TRBV11-3 to TRBJ2-1; 7 bases agree with TRBD2. The junction had 16 bases not matched to a gene; V was cut back by 5 bases and J by 6 bases. Germline-derived CDR1 and CDR2 are SGHNT and YENEEA. This CDR3 is 17 amino acids long. CDR3 residues: CASSPRVRTSIVNEQFF. The CDR3 nucleotides read TGTGCCAGCAGCCCTAGGGTTCGGACTAGTATCGTCAATGAGCAGTTCTTC.

This chain joins TRBV30 and TRBJ1-4, with unresolved D. The V end lost 1 base, the J end lost 13 bases, and 10 bases lay between the germline ends. This CDR3 has 11 amino acids. Germline V gene sequence: CDR1 GTSNPN, CDR2 SVGIG (reference sequence). CDR3 amino acids: CAWSAGHRLFF. DNA for the CDR3: TGTGCCTGGAGTGCGGGCCATCGACTGTTTTTT.

This clonotype was seen a few times. This chain links TRBV27 with TRBJ2-3; tentatively, D is TRBD2 (6 bases). V was pared by 4 bases and J by 0 bases, with 11 bases between. Germline lookup yields CDR1 MNHEY and CDR2 SMNVEV (reference sequence). The CDR3 contains 15 residues. The CDR3 DNA sequence: TGTGCCAGCAGTTGGCTAGCGCCTAGCACAGATACGCAGTATTTT. Protein product: CASSWLAPSTDTQYF.

The CDR3 region has the DNA TGTGCCAGCAGCGCCGAGGGCGGGGGAAACTATGGCTACACCTTC. It translates to CASSAEGGGNYGYTF. This chain joins TRBV9 and TRBJ1-2; maybe TRBD1 (5 bases). Germline-derived CDR1 and CDR2 are SGDLS and YYNGEE. The CDR3 runs to 15 residues. The V end was cut by 3 bases, the J end by 2 bases, with 14 bases between.

This chain connects TRBV9 to TRBJ2-7; D gene uncertain. This CDR3 contains 14 residues. Germline lookup yields CDR1 SGDLS and CDR2 YYNGEE. Trimming removed 0 bases at V and 4 bases at J, with 11 bases between. The CDR3, as DNA: TGTGCCAGCAGCGTAGGGGGTATCTCATACGAGCAGTACTTC. It codes for CASSVGGISYEQYF. Combining the CDR3 with reference TRBV9 and TRBJ2-7 gives the whole variable domain DSGVTQTPKHLITATGQRVTLRCSPRSGDLSVYWYQQSLDQGLQFLIQYYNGEERAKGNILERFSAQQFPDLHSELNLSSLELGDSALYFCASSVGGISYEQYFGPGTRLTVT.

The chain uses TRBV12-3 or TRBV12-4 and TRBJ1-2, with D possibly being TRBD1 (5 bases). Trimming took off 7 bases at V and 3 bases at J, with 18 bases between the two ends. The length of the CDR3 is 15 residues. The CDR3 sequence: CASNPKAGGYYGYTF. CDR3 bases: TGTGCCAGCAATCCGAAAGCCGGGGGATACTATGGCTACACCTTC.

The rearrangement uses TRBV5-4 and TRBJ2-3; 7 bases line up with TRBD2. V lost 4 bases, J lost 2 bases, and 7 bases stayed unmatched. Germline V gene sequence: CDR1 SGHNT, CDR2 YYREEE (reference sequence). This CDR3 has 15 residues. The CDR3 is CASSTPGGNTDTQYF. The CDR3 DNA reads TGTGCCAGCAGCACCCCGGGGGGAAACACAGATACGCAGTATTTT.

V and J are TRBV4-1 and TRBJ1-5; the D is unclear. The V and J ends lost 4 bases and 5 bases respectively, with 9 bases between them. The CDR3 totals 13 residues. CDR1 is MGHRA, CDR2 YSYEKL, per germline. CDR3 sequence (DNA): TGCGCCAGCAGCCCCCCCTTGGATCAGCCCCAGCATTTT. Translation: CASSPPLDQPQHF.

This clonotype has more than one count but fewer than ten. This chain joins TRBV20-1 and TRBJ1-4; D not certain. V lost 5 bases to trimming and J lost 0 bases, with 10 bases between them. CDR3 length equals 14 residues. Germline V gene lookup returns CDR1 DFQATT and CDR2 SNEGSKA (reference sequence). CDR3 residues: CSARRAPTNEKLFF. CDR3 coding DNA: TGCAGTGCTCGCAGAGCTCCAACTAATGAAAAACTGTTTTTT.